This T cell receptor (beta chain) stems from a study of cytomegalovirus exposure and HLA in healthy donors. With 60 Vbeta and 13 Jbeta primers, the PCR was carried out. In the authors' methods: Approximately 12 million of the roughly 77 million unique TCR beta chains counted in a later analysis were shared. Some clones are missing from TCRdb's copy, which holds only in-frame ones; the method was immunoSEQ multiplex PCR. V and J calls and clone size are those listed in that table; D and trimming were worked out from the DNA. The table includes under 150,000 clones, around 87% detected once. This clone was recorded once. Its antigen is still unknown. Study-wide findings and caveats: In an earlier analysis, about 87% or about 30%: the productive usage of most TCR beta V segments. Researchers catalogued roughly 150 TCR beta chains as cytomegalovirus-associated. Later analysis found that TCR beta chains associated with HLA were more clonally expanded than other, equally common chains.

This sequence originates from a woman aged 25 to 45 in good health and CMV-seronegative. Sequencing input: PBMCs.

CDR3 residues: CASISGGPYNEQFF. DNA for the CDR3: TGTGCCAGCATTAGCGGGGGCCCCTACAATGAGCAGTTCTTC. V gene TRBV2 combines with J gene TRBJ2-1, with 9 bases matching TRBD2. The CDR3 length is 14 residues. Germline V gene lookup returns CDR1 SNHLY and CDR2 FYNNEI. Trimming at V came to 7 bases and at J to 2 bases, leaving 3 bases not matched to a gene.